The table lists the clone carrying this T cell receptor (beta chain) with a few counts. No antigen is known for it. Trimming removed 2 bases at V and 1 base at J, with 5 bases between. The CDR3 covers 15 residues. Germline lookup yields CDR1 KGHDR and CDR2 SFDVKD. The sample belongs to a study of T cells in Graves' hyperthyroidism and ophthalmopathy. Study-wide results and limits: In validation, the model predicted ophthalmopathy. These predictions came a median about 6 months before onset.

Thyroid ultrasound and orbital computed tomography, with clinical symptoms and serum thyroxine and TRAb, informed diagnoses. Over 9 ml of fresh peripheral blood supplied the PBMCs. From RNA transcripts, TCR beta CDR3 regions were amplified. The study used the HTBI primer set for a first-round RT-PCR of the TCR CDR3. TCRdb re-analysed the multiplex PCR reads in MiXCR, keeping a single row per CDR3 protein. The sample yields about 500,000 distinct CDR3 sequences, roughly 15% seen once. This receptor was taken from a woman in her 30s with Graves' ophthalmopathy. Sequenced sample: blood. The V gene is TRBV24-1, the J gene TRBJ2-6; D unclear. The CDR3 bases are TGTGCCACCAGTGATTCAGGATCTGGGGCCAACGTCCTGACTTTC. Translated: CATSDSGSGANVLTF.